These 22 T cell receptor beta chains came from one sample sequenced in a study of T-cell memory formation after mild COVID-19. TCRdb independently ran MiXCR on the 5' RACE reads; one entry per CDR3 protein. The sample holds a few hundred thousand distinct CDR3 sequences; approximately 25% are singletons and the top ten take 12%. What was sequenced was PBMCs or a T cell subset sorted from them (not recorded which). These receptors were collected from an adult woman who had mild COVID-19 (a few samples of this study predate the infection). Cell type and time point are not known.

The genes are TRBV20-1 and TRBJ1-6; 10 nucleotides agree with TRBD1. Germline values: CDR1 DFQATT, CDR2 SNEGSKA (reference sequence). With V trimmed by 7 bases and J by 8 bases, 5 bases remained unmatched. This CDR3 comprises 13 residues. CDR3 residues: CSGGQGRDSPLHF. In DNA form, the CDR3 reads TGCAGTGGGGGACAGGGGAGGGATTCACCCCTCCACTTT.

This clonotype was seen more than once but under ten times. The chain is built from TRBV12-3 or TRBV12-4 and TRBJ2-3; D gene uncertain. This CDR3 has 15 amino acids. The V gene lost 3 bases and the J gene lost 6 bases, with 16 bases spanning the gap. The DNA for the CDR3 is TGTGCCAGCAGTTTCGTAAGTCTGACTTCGGATACGCAGTATTTT. Translation gives CASSFVSLTSDTQYF.

This clonotype was counted a few times. The rearrangement uses TRBV19 and TRBJ2-7; TRBD1 matches at 7 bases. Per germline, CDR1 LNHDA and CDR2 SQIVND (reference sequence). V trimming: 4 bases; J trimming: 6 bases; junction bases outside the gene matches: 12. The CDR3 sequence is 15 residues long. The CDR3 region has the DNA TGTGCCAGTAGTAACCGGGACAGCCCCTTGCCCGAGCAGTACTTC. Protein: CASSNRDSPLPEQYF.

This clonotype appeared a few times. The CDR3 DNA reads as TGTGCCAGCAGCTCTCTCCTGGGCGGGGAGCTGTTTTTT. Its protein is CASSSLLGGELFF. The V gene is TRBV13, the J gene TRBJ2-2; D unclear. Trimming pared 4 bases from V and 7 bases from J, leaving 10 bases between. Germline V gives CDR1 PRHDT, CDR2 FYEKMQ (reference sequence). The CDR3 is 13 residues long.

A single count supports this clonotype. V is TRBV6-5 and J is TRBJ1-6, with D tentatively TRBD1 (6 bases). CDR1 and CDR2 (germline): MNHEY, SVGAGI. V lost 4 bases, J lost 9 bases, and 13 bases lay in between. The CDR3 covers 14 residues. The CDR3 region is CASSLTGTRSPLHF. DNA of the CDR3: TGTGCCAGCAGTTTAACAGGGACTCGTTCACCCCTCCACTTT.

The V gene is TRBV12-3 or TRBV12-4, the J gene TRBJ2-2, with 8 nucleotides matching TRBD1. Germline trimming cut 6 bases from V and 6 bases from J; bases unmatched to any gene: 3. The CDR3 extends over 13 amino acids. CDR3 loop: CASSRTGSGELFF. CDR3 DNA sequence: TGTGCCAGCAGCCGGACAGGGTCCGGGGAGCTGTTTTTT.

This clonotype was seen many times. This rearrangement joins TRBV28 to TRBJ2-7; D perhaps matches TRBD1 (5 bases). Per the germline V gene, CDR1 is MDHEN and CDR2 is SYDVKM. The length of the CDR3 is 12 residues. The germline V and J ends were trimmed by 6 bases and 4 bases, with 10 bases remaining between them. The CDR3 is CASSSAGYEQYF. For the CDR3, the DNA is TGTGCCAGCAGCTCTGCAGGGTACGAGCAGTACTTC.

In this sample, this clonotype turned up a few times. V usage is TRBV3-1 and J usage is TRBJ1-4, with D perhaps matching TRBD1 (6 bases). Looked up from germline, CDR1 is LGHDT and CDR2 is YNNKEL (reference sequence). The CDR3 runs to 15 residues. Trimming removed 1 base at V and 5 bases at J, with 11 bases between. The CDR3 loop reads CASSQAQGMNEKLFF. CDR3 in DNA: TGTGCCAGCAGCCAAGCACAGGGAATGAATGAAAAACTGTTTTTT. The variable domain in full, completed from reference TRBV3-1 and TRBJ1-4, reads DTAVSQTPKYLVTQMGNDKSIKCEQNLGHDTMYWYKQDSKKFLKIMFSYNNKELIINETVPNRFSPKSPDKAHLNLHINSLELGDSAVYFCASSQAQGMNEKLFFGSGTQLSVL.

This clonotype was recorded at least ten times. The chain uses TRBV20-1 and TRBJ2-3; D remains ambiguous. V lost 0 bases to trimming and J lost 6 bases, with 7 bases between them. Per the germline V gene, CDR1 is DFQATT and CDR2 is SNEGSKA (reference sequence). The CDR3 is 12 amino acids. The CDR3 DNA reads as TGCAGTGCTAGAGATAACAGCGATACGCAGTATTTT. Residues: CSARDNSDTQYF.

This rearrangement joins TRBV7-9 to TRBJ2-1; TRBD1 is a possible D gene (5 bases). Trimming removed 5 bases at V and 8 bases at J, with 10 bases between. From germline, CDR1 is SEHNR and CDR2 FQNEAQ (reference sequence). This CDR3 has 12 residues. CDR3 protein: CASSDQGDEQFF. The CDR3 DNA sequence: TGTGCCAGCAGCGATCAGGGTGATGAGCAGTTCTTC.

The V call is TRBV20-1, the J call TRBJ2-5; D unresolved. The CDR3 length is 15 residues. Trimming left V 0 bases short and J 3 bases short, with 14 bases between. Germline CDR1 DFQATT, CDR2 SNEGSKA (reference sequence). Here the CDR3 reads CSARDRSWLKETQYF. Written as DNA, the CDR3 is TGCAGTGCTAGAGATAGAAGTTGGCTAAAAGAGACCCAGTACTTC.

V is TRBV30 and J is TRBJ2-7; 7 bases align to TRBD2. The junction had 11 bases not matched to a gene; V was cut back by 3 bases and J by 3 bases. Germline values: CDR1 GTSNPN, CDR2 SVGIG (reference sequence). This CDR3 is 15 amino acids long. The CDR3 is CAWSLRAGPSYEQYF. The DNA for the CDR3 is TGTGCCTGGAGCCTTCGAGCGGGGCCCAGCTACGAGCAGTACTTC.

This clonotype was detected only a few times. The chain links TRBV7-9 to TRBJ2-3; TRBD2 aligns across 11 bases. Germline CDR1 and CDR2: SEHNR and FQNEAQ (reference sequence). The CDR3 has 16 amino acids. Unmatched junction bases numbered 8, after V lost 7 bases and J lost 2 bases. CDR3 protein: CASTSRLAGYTDTQYF. CDR3 DNA: TGTGCCAGCACCTCCAGACTAGCGGGGTACACAGATACGCAGTATTTT.

This clonotype appeared a few times. This sequence joins TRBV28 and TRBJ1-4, with D perhaps TRBD1 (6 bases). V lost 6 bases and J 3 bases, leaving 11 bases between the germline ends. The CDR3 spans 14 residues. Germline CDR1 is MDHEN and CDR2 is SYDVKM. CDR3 protein: CASSPTGSNEKLFF. CDR3 bases: TGTGCCAGCAGCCCGACAGGTTCTAATGAAAAACTGTTTTTT.

The chain is built from TRBV6-5 and TRBJ1-1; D is perhaps TRBD1 (5 bases). Germline V lookup: CDR1 MNHEY, CDR2 SVGAGI. This CDR3 contains 14 residues. Trimming removed 8 bases at V and 4 bases at J, with 17 bases between. CDR3 in DNA: TGTGCCAGCTTTGAAGGTAGTAGGGGCACTGAAGCTTTCTTT. It yields the protein CASFEGSRGTEAFF.

V gene TRBV29-1 combines with J gene TRBJ2-1, with 14 nucleotides matching TRBD2. J lost 5 bases, V lost 6 bases, and 0 bases had no gene match. CDR1 and CDR2 (germline): SQVTM, ANQGSEA. This CDR3 has 13 amino acids. As DNA, the CDR3 is TGCAGCGTGGGACTAGCGGGAGACAATGAGCAGTTCTTC. It translates to CSVGLAGDNEQFF.

The CDR3 DNA sequence: TGCGCCAGCAGCCACCGACTAGCGGGACTCACCCACAATGAGCAGTTCTTC. It translates to CASSHRLAGLTHNEQFF. V is TRBV5-1 and J is TRBJ2-1; 11 bases fit TRBD2. V gave up 4 bases and J gave up 5 bases; unmatched junction bases: 11. CDR1 is SGHRS, CDR2 YFSETQ, per germline. The CDR3 runs 17 residues.

The V gene is TRBV25-1, the J gene TRBJ2-4, with 7 bases fitting TRBD1. Germline V lookup: CDR1 MGHDK, CDR2 SYGVNS. Losses at the gene ends were 5 bases for V and 1 base for J; bases not matched to a gene: 2. CDR3 length: 14 residues. The CDR3 region is CASSTTGAKNIQYF. DNA for the CDR3: TGTGCCAGCAGTACGACAGGGGCCAAAAACATTCAGTACTTC. Together with reference TRBV25-1 and TRBJ2-4, the CDR3 gives the full variable domain: EADIYQTPRYLVIGTGKKITLECSQTMGHDKMYWYQQDPGMELHLIHYSYGVNSTEKGDLSSESTVSRIRTEHFPLTLESARPSHTSQYLCASSTTGAKNIQYFGAGTRLSVL.

This clonotype was counted between two and nine times. The chain has TRBV7-2 and TRBJ2-3; possible D gene TRBD2, 6 bases. The CDR3 loop spans 16 amino acids. Germline V lookup: CDR1 SGHTA, CDR2 FQGNSA. V dropped 5 bases and J dropped 5 bases, with 20 bases sitting between them. The CDR3 region is CASSTRQGGPGDTQYF. CDR3 nucleotide sequence: TGTGCCAGCAGCACCCGTCAAGGAGGGCCTGGAGATACGCAGTATTTT.

This chain connects TRBV5-1 to TRBJ2-1; 7 nucleotides agree with TRBD1. J gave up 3 bases and V 2 bases, and 5 bases lay outside the gene matches. Germline values: CDR1 SGHRS, CDR2 YFSETQ. The CDR3 sequence is 15 residues long. The CDR3 region is CASSFEQGHYNEQFF. The CDR3 DNA is TGCGCCAGCAGCTTCGAACAGGGGCACTACAATGAGCAGTTCTTC.

A few counts support this clonotype. The chain has TRBV6-5 and TRBJ1-5; D unresolved. The CDR3 has 14 amino acids. Between the trimmed V and J ends, which lost 6 bases and 2 bases, there was a span of 11 bases. Germline lookup yields CDR1 MNHEY and CDR2 SVGAGI. CDR3 in DNA: TGTGCCAGCAGCACACCCGGGCGCAATCAGCCCCAGCATTTT. It codes for CASSTPGRNQPQHF.

This clonotype showed up just a few times. V gene TRBV7-8 combines with J gene TRBJ2-3, with 16 bases fitting TRBD2. This CDR3 spans 21 amino acids. Germline trimming cut 11 bases from V and 5 bases from J; bases unmatched to any gene: 25. The germline V gene encodes CDR1 SGHVS and CDR2 FQNEAQ. The CDR3 DNA is TGTGCCGTGACCCCCCGCGACGGGACTAGCGGGGGGGGGGCTCCGGGAGATACGCAGTATTTT. Amino acids: CAVTPRDGTSGGGAPGDTQYF. Supplemented by reference TRBV7-8 and TRBJ2-3, the full variable domain reads GAGVSQSPRYKVAKRGQDVALRCDPISGHVSLFWYQQALGQGPEFLTYFQNEAQLDKSGLPSDRFFAERPEGSVSTLKIQRTQQEDSAVYLCAVTPRDGTSGGGAPGDTQYFGPGTRLTVL.